This TCR beta chain was identified during a study of blood T cell repertoires in COVID-19. Study overall: Sites across the United States, Italy and Spain contributed samples from acute and convalescent COVID-19. The cDNA or gDNA used as material had been derived from T cells, B-cell-depleted T cells, or PBMCs.

The CDR3 loop spans 15 amino acids. Trimming left V 3 bases short and J 0 bases short, with 14 bases between. Germline V gene lookup returns CDR1 DFQATT and CDR2 SNEGSKA (reference sequence). Source study methods: Researchers report that nucleated cell counts were estimated from reference gene primer amplification. Assay used: immunoSEQ multiplex PCR; TCRdb lists only in-frame clones, some missing. The V and J calls and clone size are taken from that table; D and trimming were inferred from the DNA. The table lists 210,000 or so clones, roughly 87% of them singletons. The gene calls are TRBV20-1 and TRBJ1-1; D ambiguous. This clonotype originated in a man between 40 and 49 years old with active or convalescent COVID-19. The sequenced sample consisted of peripheral blood. CDR3 coding DNA: TGCAGTGCTAGTCCCTGGAGAGGGCTGAACACTGAAGCTTTCTTT. It specifies CSASPWRGLNTEAFF.